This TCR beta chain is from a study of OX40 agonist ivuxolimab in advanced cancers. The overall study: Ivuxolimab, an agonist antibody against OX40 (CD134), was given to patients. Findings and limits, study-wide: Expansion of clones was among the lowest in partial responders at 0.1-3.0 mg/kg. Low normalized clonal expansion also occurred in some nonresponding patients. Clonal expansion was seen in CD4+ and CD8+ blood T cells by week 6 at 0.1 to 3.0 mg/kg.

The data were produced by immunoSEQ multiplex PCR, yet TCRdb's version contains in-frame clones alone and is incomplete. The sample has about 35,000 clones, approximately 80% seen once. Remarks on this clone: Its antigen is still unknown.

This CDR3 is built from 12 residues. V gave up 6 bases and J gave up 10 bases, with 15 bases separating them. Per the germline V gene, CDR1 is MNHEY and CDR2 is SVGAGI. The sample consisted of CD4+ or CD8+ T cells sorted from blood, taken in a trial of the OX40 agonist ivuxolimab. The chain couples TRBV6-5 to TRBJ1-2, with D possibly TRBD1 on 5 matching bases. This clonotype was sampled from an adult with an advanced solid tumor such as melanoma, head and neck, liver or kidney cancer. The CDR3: CASRPWGEDYTF. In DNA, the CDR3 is TGTGCCAGCAGGCCTTGGGGGGAGGACTACACCTTC.